These T cell receptor beta chains were read from a single sample in a study of neoadjuvant anti-PD-1 for oral cavity cancer. Data came from immunoSEQ multiplex PCR; TCRdb stores just in-frame clones and leaves some out. The data hold about 72,000 clones, with around 80% observed a single time. The sample here was PBMCs, taken before nivolumab (anti-PD-1) treatment. The origin of the receptors is a person aged 40-85 years with oral cavity squamous cell carcinoma. Both conserved end residues are part of each CDR3. D genes are given only for firm matches. The size of a clone is reported for some rows only, either as once, few or many, or as a class for expanded clones.

J: TRBJ2-3; D: NA; V: TRBV10-2; size: once; CDR3: CASSELIAADTQYF; DNA: TGCGCCAGCAGTGAGTTGATCGCGGCAGATACGCAGTATTTT
J: TRBJ2-1; D: NA; V: TRBV4-1; size: NA; CDR3: CASSHVTGSYNEQFF; DNA: TGCGCCAGCAGCCACGTAACCGGGTCCTACAATGAGCAGTTCTTC
J: TRBJ2-3; D: NA; V: TRBV27; size: NA; CDR3: CASTSLGTDTQYF; DNA: TGTGCCAGCACCTCCCTGGGGACAGATACGCAGTATTTT
J: TRBJ2-2; D: NA; V: TRBV2; size: NA; CDR3: CASSGTSTGELFF; DNA: TGTGCCAGCAGTGGAACTTCCACCGGGGAGCTGTTTTTT
J: TRBJ1-5; D: NA; V: TRBV19; size: NA; CDR3: CASSPPNQPQHF; DNA: TGTGCCAGTAGTCCCCCAAATCAGCCCCAGCATTTT
J: TRBJ2-5; D: TRBD2; V: TRBV7-9; size: NA; CDR3: CASSLMGLAAQETQYF; DNA: TGTGCCAGCAGCTTAATGGGGCTAGCGGCCCAAGAGACCCAGTACTTC
J: TRBJ1-1; D: NA; V: TRBV4-1; size: NA; CDR3: CASSSPDWWGLAEAFF; DNA: TGCGCCAGCAGCTCACCGGATTGGTGGGGGCTCGCTGAAGCTTTCTTT
J: TRBJ2-3; D: TRBD2; V: TRBV4-1; size: NA; CDR3: CASSQAGLAGSTDTQYF; DNA: TGCGCCAGCAGCCAGGCAGGACTAGCGGGGAGCACAGATACGCAGTATTTT
J: TRBJ2-3; D: TRBD2; V: TRBV5-4; size: NA; CDR3: CASRISGSPTDTQYF; DNA: TGTGCCAGCAGAATTAGCGGGAGCCCCACAGATACGCAGTATTTT
J: TRBJ2-3; D: TRBD2; V: TRBV5-1; size: NA; CDR3: CASSTTLAGATDTQYF; DNA: TGCGCCAGCAGCACGACCCTAGCGGGGGCCACAGATACGCAGTATTTT
J: TRBJ2-1; D: TRBD2; V: TRBV2; size: NA; CDR3: CASSEGGLAGGRLFF; DNA: TGTGCCAGCAGTGAAGGGGGACTAGCGGGGGGCCGACTGTTCTTC
J: TRBJ2-5; D: NA; V: TRBV7-9; size: NA; CDR3: CASSNQGRETQYF; DNA: TGTGCCAGCAGCAACCAGGGTCGGGAGACCCAGTACTTC
J: TRBJ1-5; D: NA; V: TRBV15; size: NA; CDR3: CATSRARRGGPKPQHF; DNA: TGTGCCACCAGCAGAGCCCGGCGGGGGGGACCCAAGCCCCAGCATTTT
J: TRBJ1-4; D: TRBD1; V: TRBV30; size: once; CDR3: CAWSVGTANEKLFF; DNA: TGTGCCTGGAGTGTCGGGACAGCGAATGAAAAACTGTTTTTT
J: TRBJ2-7; D: NA; V: TRBV7-8; size: NA; CDR3: CASSYTGSGSYEQYF; DNA: TGTGCCAGCAGCTACACAGGGTCGGGGTCCTACGAGCAGTACTTC
J: TRBJ2-2; D: NA; V: TRBV5-1; size: few; CDR3: CASRSLSNTGELFF; DNA: TGCGCCAGCAGGTCCTTATCGAACACCGGGGAGCTGTTTTTT
J: TRBJ2-2; D: TRBD2; V: TRBV7-8; size: NA; CDR3: CASGGASGSTGELFF; DNA: TGTGCCAGCGGTGGGGCTAGCGGATCCACCGGGGAGCTGTTTTTT
J: TRBJ2-1; D: NA; V: TRBV6-1; size: few; CDR3: CASSEAYNNEQFF; DNA: TGTGCCAGCAGTGAAGCCTATAACAATGAGCAGTTCTTC
J: TRBJ1-2; D: NA; V: TRBV7-9; size: few; CDR3: CASSLWRGYYGYTF; DNA: TGTGCCAGCAGCTTATGGAGGGGTTACTATGGCTACACCTTC
J: TRBJ1-6; D: NA; V: TRBV19; size: NA; CDR3: CASRSSYNSPLHF; DNA: TGTGCCAGTAGGAGCTCCTATAATTCACCCCTCCACTTT
J: TRBJ1-5; D: NA; V: TRBV7-3; size: NA; CDR3: CSPGAPHF; DNA: TGTAGCCCAGGGGCCCCCCATTTT
J: TRBJ1-2; D: NA; V: TRBV11-2; size: NA; CDR3: CASSLDQGLRYGYTF; DNA: TGTGCCAGCAGCTTAGATCAGGGGCTCCGGTATGGCTACACCTTC
J: TRBJ1-2; D: NA; V: TRBV7-9; size: NA; CDR3: CASSQVHRSYGYTF; DNA: TGTGCCAGCAGCCAAGTCCACAGGAGCTATGGCTACACCTTC
J: TRBJ1-5; D: NA; V: TRBV28; size: NA; CDR3: CASRGWAGTMGEPQHF; DNA: TGTGCCAGCAGAGGTTGGGCGGGGACGATGGGAGAGCCCCAGCATTTT
J: TRBJ2-1; D: TRBD1; V: TRBV18; size: NA; CDR3: CASSLQSGTVIHNEQFF; DNA: TGTGCCAGCTCCCTTCAATCCGGGACAGTTATCCACAATGAGCAGTTCTTC
J: TRBJ2-7; D: TRBD1; V: TRBV29-1; size: NA; CDR3: CSVEGQGLYEQYF; DNA: TGCAGCGTTGAGGGACAGGGCCTATACGAGCAGTACTTC
J: TRBJ2-5; D: TRBD1; V: TRBV7-3; size: once; CDR3: CASSSRGLGETQYF; DNA: TGTGCCAGCAGCTCCAGGGGGCTGGGAGAGACCCAGTACTTC
J: TRBJ1-1; D: NA; V: TRBV18; size: NA; CDR3: CASSPFSTGVGDTEAFF; DNA: TGTGCCAGCTCACCTTTTAGCACGGGGGTAGGAGACACTGAAGCTTTCTTT
J: TRBJ1-2; D: TRBD1; V: TRBV9; size: NA; CDR3: CASSVGGQGAIGYTF; DNA: TGTGCCAGCAGCGTAGGGGGACAGGGGGCGATTGGCTACACCTTC
J: TRBJ2-5; D: NA; V: TRBV5-4; size: NA; CDR3: CASSHGASEEETQYF; DNA: TGTGCCAGCAGCCACGGAGCTAGCGAGGAAGAGACCCAGTACTTC
J: TRBJ1-2; D: NA; V: TRBV7-9; size: NA; CDR3: CASSLAGSEGYTF; DNA: TGTGCCAGCAGCTTAGCGGGGAGTGAGGGCTACACCTTC
J: TRBJ1-2; D: TRBD1; V: TRBV2; size: NA; CDR3: CASILIPGTGAGYTF; DNA: TGTGCCAGCATCCTAATCCCCGGGACAGGGGCTGGCTACACCTTC
J: TRBJ2-4; D: TRBD1; V: TRBV12-5; size: NA; CDR3: CASGSTGTGPLVYF; DNA: TGTGCTAGTGGCTCGACCGGGACAGGGCCCCTGGTGTACTTC
J: TRBJ1-2; D: NA; V: TRBV11-2; size: NA; CDR3: CASRRKGRPANYGYTF; DNA: TGTGCCAGCAGACGGAAGGGACGGCCAGCTAACTATGGCTACACCTTC
J: TRBJ2-1; D: TRBD2; V: TRBV5-1; size: NA; CDR3: CASSSTSGGRNEQFF; DNA: TGCGCCAGCAGCTCGACTAGCGGGGGCAGAAATGAGCAGTTCTTC
J: TRBJ2-7; D: TRBD1; V: TRBV10-3; size: NA; CDR3: CATGQATYEQYF; DNA: TGTGCCACCGGACAGGCCACCTACGAGCAGTACTTC
J: TRBJ1-5; D: NA; V: TRBV9; size: NA; CDR3: CASSAARIGQPQHF; DNA: TGTGCCAGCAGCGCCGCAAGAATCGGCCAGCCCCAGCATTTT
J: TRBJ2-7; D: NA; V: TRBV5-5; size: NA; CDR3: CASRTRDGSYEQYF; DNA: TGTGCCAGCAGAACCCGCGACGGCTCCTACGAGCAGTACTTC
J: TRBJ1-4; D: NA; V: TRBV5-1; size: few; CDR3: CASSLAGANEKLFF; DNA: TGCGCCAGCAGCTTGGCCGGGGCTAATGAGAAACTGTTTTTT
J: TRBJ1-2; D: NA; V: TRBV2; size: NA; CDR3: CASSDRRDGYTF; DNA: TGTGCCAGCAGTGACAGGAGGGATGGCTACACCTTC
J: TRBJ2-1; D: NA; V: TRBV5-4; size: NA; CDR3: CASSLSGSYNEQFF; DNA: TGTGCCAGCAGCTTAAGCGGATCCTACAATGAGCAGTTCTTC
J: TRBJ2-7; D: NA; V: TRBV6-6; size: NA; CDR3: CASSYGWGSDYEQYF; DNA: TGTGCCAGCAGTTACGGATGGGGTAGCGACTACGAGCAGTACTTC
J: TRBJ2-2; D: NA; V: TRBV5-1; size: NA; CDR3: CASSLAPLPNTGELFF; DNA: TGCGCCAGCAGCTTGGCCCCCCTACCGAACACCGGGGAGCTGTTTTTT